Listed here is a single T cell receptor (beta chain). The CDR3 runs to 14 residues. CDR1 is LNHDA, CDR2 SQIVND, per germline (reference sequence). Trimming took off 3 bases at V and 4 bases at J, with 12 bases between the two ends. Sequencing of TCR beta was performed on blood CD8+ T cells and on blood CD4+ T cells. Healthy donors, matched for age and sex, constituted the control group. This entry is derived from a study of CD8 T cells in Susac syndrome. Reverse transcription used roughly 0.5 to 1 ug RNA and random hexamers. TCRdb ran MiXCR on the immunoSEQ multiplex PCR reads and lists one entry per CDR3 protein. The sample yields over 100,000 distinct CDR3 sequences, 85% to 95% seen once.

The chain carries TRBV19 and TRBJ1-1; tentatively, D is TRBD1 (6 bases). This clonotype originated in a human donor in good health. The sequenced sample was CD8+ T cells from PBMCs. The CDR3 DNA reads TGTGCCAGTAGTATTGGGGGCCTGGGCACTGAAGCTTTCTTT. Translating gives CASSIGGLGTEAFF.